This T cell receptor (beta chain) was sequenced during a study of shared clonotypes between healthy human individuals (dated by TCRdb to 2018 to 2021). A note on the overall study: The cohort included three men and a couple of women between 18 and 49 years of age. To increase sequencing depth and limit assay-specific biases, different laboratories used diverse techniques to prepare libraries and sequence TCR repertoires. To estimate repertoire size and how much clonotype sharing occurs between individuals, the study deeply sequenced the blood TCR repertoires of several healthy adults. Per donor, leukapheresis produced somewhere between about 0.94 and 9 billion PBMCs. For each donor, CD4 naive and CD4 memory were each run on three plates, CD8 naive on two plates, and CD8 memory on one plate. Paper-wide results and their limitations: The genetic and exposure-history diversity represented was limited by the small number of donors. Sampling was restricted to blood, and TCR repertoires in tissues likely differ from the TCR repertoires found in blood. Estimated clonotype richness was generally larger for naive than for memory subsets. Clonotypes shared by all four sorted-subset donors showed higher generation probabilities than non-shared clonotypes. Incomplete sequencing was indicated by rarefaction of sorted-subset datasets, despite the large sequencing depth. Pairwise subsampling led to the expectation that sequencing depth would affect the degree of clonotype sharing among donors. Approximately 5% of naive CD4, 3.5% of naive CD8, approximately 2.2% of memory CD4, and about 0.4% of memory CD8 clonotypes were shared across several donors.

Healthy HIV-negative adults with no recently reported acute infections or vaccinations were included as donors. Every donor was a Caucasian adult living in Nashville, Tennessee, USA. CD8 memory samples combined magnetically selected CD45RO+ cells with CCR7-negative CD45RA+ effector memory (TemRA) cells. After blood collection by leukapheresis, PBMCs were isolated using Ficoll-Histopaque density gradient centrifugation and then cryopreserved in the vapor phase of liquid nitrogen. Analytical flow cytometry was used to check the purity and quantity of every magnetically sorted T cell population. Genomic DNA was isolated from each sorted fraction and quantified by UV absorbance on a Nanodrop 2000c. The germline V gene sets CDR1 to SGDLS and CDR2 to YYNGEE. The CDR3 runs 15 residues from the cysteine to the phenylalanine. The DNA shown is the 45-base CDR3, in frame from base 1. Using the deep immunoSEQ assay, multiplex PCR amplified TCR CDR3 regions from genomic DNA. Genomic DNA extracted from each cell subset was distributed evenly over all wells of several immunoSEQ 96-well plates, and each plate served as one replicate. For sorted subsets, roughly 190 ng of genomic DNA, equivalent to about 30,000 T cell genomes, went into each replicate PCR. Purified libraries were measured with a Qubit 3.0 fluorometer, size-checked on a Bioanalyzer 2100, and measured again with the KAPA Library Quantification kit. Every immunoSEQ 96-well plate was sequenced on a separate single-read 150-cycle Illumina NextSeq 550 flow cell. Concerning the study's data processing: Because only junctional sequences without quality scores were contained in the immunoSEQ output, filtering matching that applied to full-length reads could not be performed. To assign V/J genes and CDR3, sequences were annotated using PyIR, a Python wrapper for IgBLAST v1.9, with IMGT germline references. Any read was removed if the V/J assignment was weak (E-value above 1e-6), the CDR3 was missing, or the read contained stop codons, out-of-frame junctions, or ambiguous translated residues. V3J clonotypes were defined as sequences sharing the same inferred V gene, J gene, and CDR3 amino acid sequence. The percentage overlap between two repertoires was calculated by dividing the number of shared unique clonotypes by the size of the smaller repertoire. Three approaches were used to assess repertoire richness: RTK rarefaction, the Chao1 estimator, and Recon v2.1 estimates of unobserved clonotypes. For all TCRbeta clonotypes obtained by the gDNA method from four donors, generation probabilities were computed with OLGA. The table comes from immuneACCESS by way of TCRdb, which keeps in-frame sequences with V and J called. Part of the clones is missing from these tables; in studies checked, under half for an unresolved V gene and the rest for unknown reasons. V and J calls and clone size follow that table, whereas D and trimming were derived from the DNA. For this sample the table gives some 320,000 clones, of which more than 75% were detected only once. The ten largest clones represent about 16% of the sample.

As for this clone: The clone's antigen remains unknown. The germline gene is not matched at one end of the junction; a read error may be the cause.

The chain employs TRBV9 and TRBJ1-2; the D region possibly corresponds to TRBD1 (6 bases align). This receptor was obtained from a man between 18 and 29 years old in good health. Sequenced material: memory CD8+ T cells sorted from blood. This specimen's cell subset or site label, per the study, means: CD45RO+ cells pooled with CCR7-negative TemRA cells. The CDR3 protein sequence reads: CASSVETGGALMPHF. The DNA reads TGTGCCAGCAGCGTAGAGACAGGAGGAGCTCTTATGCCCCACTTC.